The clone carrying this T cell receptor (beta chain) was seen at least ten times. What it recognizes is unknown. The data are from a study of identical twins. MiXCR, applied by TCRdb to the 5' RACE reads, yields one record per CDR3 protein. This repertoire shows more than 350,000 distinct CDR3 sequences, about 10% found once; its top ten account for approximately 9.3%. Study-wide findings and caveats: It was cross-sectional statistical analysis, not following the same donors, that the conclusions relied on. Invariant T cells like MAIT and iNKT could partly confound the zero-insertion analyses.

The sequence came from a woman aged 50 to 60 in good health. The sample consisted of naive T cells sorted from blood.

CDR3 residues: CASSRNVETQYF. The CDR3 DNA reads as TGTGCCAGCAGCCGCAACGTCGAGACCCAGTACTTC. V is TRBV11-3 and J is TRBJ2-5; D is ambiguous. The CDR3 is made up of 12 amino acids. V was pared by 5 bases and J by 5 bases, with 9 bases between. Germline V CDR1 and CDR2: SGHNT, YENEEA.